The entry below describes one TCR beta chain. Antigen: not known. The CDR3 runs to 14 residues. The trim removed 4 bases at V and 7 bases at J, leaving 9 bases unmatched. The germline V gene has CDR1 SGHRS and CDR2 YFSETQ. This record belongs to a study of PD-L1 blockade in urothelial cancer. Looking at the study overall: Males with bladder-origin urothelial cancer constituted twenty-five of 29 patients. Blood was evaluated 3 weeks (second dose) and 6 weeks after therapy began. Patients had been given 0 to 3 earlier chemotherapy regimens.

Study results and limitations: Tumor-associated clones in the blood of durable-benefit patients grew more at 3 weeks.

Clones were sequenced by immunoSEQ multiplex PCR, and TCRdb holds only the in-frame ones, with some missing. The table lists some 71,000 clones, 85% to 90% of them singletons, with roughly 3.2% in the top ten. The material was PBMCs, obtained around atezolizumab (anti-PD-L1) treatment. This sequence joins TRBV5-1 and TRBJ1-1; 8 nucleotides agree with TRBD1. This TCR came from a man aged 55 to 70 with urothelial cancer. CDR3 sequence (DNA): TGCGCCAGCAGCCTCCAGGACAGGGTCGGTGAAGCTTTCTTT. It yields the protein CASSLQDRVGEAFF.